What follows are 15 T cell receptor beta chains derived from one specimen sequenced in a study of blood T cell repertoires in COVID-19. Clones were read by immunoSEQ multiplex PCR, and TCRdb kept only the in-frame ones, dropping some. The profile covers tens of thousands of clones, with more than 80% appearing a single time and around 1.5% taken by the ten largest. The sequenced sample was peripheral blood. The source is a man between 60 and 70 years old with acute or convalescent COVID-19.

The CDR3 region is CASSQDHRGLDYGYTF. CDR3 nucleotide sequence: TGCGCCAGCAGCCAAGACCACAGGGGGCTCGACTATGGCTACACCTTC. The chain is built from TRBV4-3 and TRBJ1-2; 9 bases line up with TRBD1. Germline V CDR1 and CDR2: LGHNA, YSLEER. V was pared by 0 bases and J by 3 bases, with 5 bases of the junction left unmatched. This CDR3 is 16 amino acids long.

This chain's CDR3 is CASSLAGVTGPGAKNIQYF. DNA of the CDR3: TGTGCCAGCAGCTTAGCCGGGGTAACAGGGCCCGGGGCCAAAAACATTCAGTACTTC. The chain links TRBV7-2 to TRBJ2-4; weak D call: TRBD1 (6 bases). The V gene lost 0 bases and the J gene lost 1 base, with 19 bases spanning the gap. Germline CDR1 and CDR2: SGHTA and FQGNSA. The CDR3 sequence is 19 residues long.

This rearrangement joins TRBV7-2 to TRBJ2-5, with no clear D. The CDR3 consists of 13 residues. V lost 2 bases, J lost 5 bases, and 9 bases lay in between. From germline, CDR1 is SGHTA and CDR2 FQGNSA. The DNA for the CDR3 is TGTGCCAGCAGCTTACGGCCTAGGGAGACCCAGTACTTC. Protein: CASSLRPRETQYF.

This chain connects TRBV19 to TRBJ2-1; TRBD2 matches 8 bases. V trimming: 5 bases; J trimming: 5 bases; junction bases outside the gene matches: 8. CDR1 LNHDA and CDR2 SQIVND come from the germline V gene (reference sequence). This CDR3 has 15 amino acids. CDR3 bases: TGTGCCAGTAGTTTTACGGCTAGCGGGCACAATGAGCAGTTCTTC. Residues: CASSFTASGHNEQFF.

This chain joins TRBV19 and TRBJ1-1, with 7 positions matching TRBD1. V lost 4 bases and J lost 1; bases outside the gene matches: 15. CDR1 and CDR2 (germline): LNHDA, SQIVND (reference sequence). The CDR3 spans 18 residues. This CDR3 is CASSTLSVSQGRNTEAFF. For the CDR3, the DNA is TGTGCCAGTAGTACCTTAAGCGTCTCACAGGGGCGGAACACTGAAGCTTTCTTT. The whole variable domain, filled in from reference TRBV19 and TRBJ1-1, reads DGGITQSPKYLFRKEGQNVTLSCEQNLNHDAMYWYRQDPGQGLRLIYYSQIVNDFQKGDIAEGYSVSREKKESFPLTVTSAQKNPTAFYLCASSTLSVSQGRNTEAFFGQGTRLTVV.

The genes are TRBV18 and TRBJ1-1; D uncertain. V was shortened by 3 bases and J by 0 bases, with 14 bases between the two germline ends. This CDR3 comprises 16 residues. The germline CDR1 and CDR2 sequences are KGHSH and LQKENI. The CDR3 loop is CASSPTAGVLNTEAFF. The CDR3 DNA reads as TGTGCCAGCTCACCTACCGCGGGAGTACTGAACACTGAAGCTTTCTTT.

The chain joins TRBV28 to TRBJ1-4; possible D gene TRBD1, 6 bases. Per the germline V gene, CDR1 is MDHEN and CDR2 is SYDVKM. CDR3 length: 15 residues. Trimming pared 6 bases from V and 10 bases from J, leaving 21 bases between. The DNA of the CDR3 is TGTGCCAGCAGCCCCCCGGGGGGGCCCTTTGGAAAACTGTTTTTT. This gives the protein CASSPPGGPFGKLFF.

The chain is built from TRBV3-1 (or the pseudogene TRBV3-2) and TRBJ2-6; D perhaps matches TRBD1 (6 bases). Germline CDR1 and CDR2: LGHDT and YNNKEL (reference sequence). This CDR3 is 16 amino acids long. Trimming left V 4 bases short and J 1 base short, with 11 bases between. CDR3: CASSLVQGSGANVLTF. CDR3 in DNA: TGTGCCAGCAGCCTGGTACAGGGTTCTGGGGCCAACGTCCTGACTTTC.

This chain connects TRBV19 to TRBJ1-2; D unclear. V shed 0 bases and J shed 5 bases, with 16 bases lying between them. The length of the CDR3 is 16 residues. Germline CDR1 LNHDA, CDR2 SQIVND (reference sequence). CDR3 protein: CASSIDTSGRFYGYTF. CDR3 in DNA: TGTGCCAGTAGTATAGATACTTCCGGGAGGTTTTATGGCTACACCTTC.

The chain combines TRBV7-9 with TRBJ2-3; a weak D match, TRBD1 (5 bases). Deletions cut 1 base from V and 2 bases from J, with 10 bases between. Germline CDR1 SEHNR, CDR2 FQNEAQ (reference sequence). This CDR3 has 15 residues. DNA of the CDR3: TGTGCCAGCAGCTTAGGCAGGGCCTCCACAGATACGCAGTATTTT. Amino acid sequence: CASSLGRASTDTQYF. The full variable domain, rest sourced from reference TRBV7-9 and TRBJ2-3, is DTGVSQNPRHKITKRGQNVTFRCDPISEHNRLYWYRQTLGQGPEFLTYFQNEAQLEKSRLLSDRFSAERPKGSFSTLEIQRTEQGDSAMYLCASSLGRASTDTQYFGPGTRLTVL.

The chain links TRBV28 to TRBJ1-1; a weak D match, TRBD1 (5 bases). The CDR3 contains 15 residues. V was cut by 4 bases and J by 3 bases, with 15 bases left in between. CDR1 and CDR2 (germline): MDHEN, SYDVKM. The DNA of the CDR3 is TGTGCCAGCAGTTCAGGGCGTTGGAGGGACACTGAAGCTTTCTTT. It is translated as CASSSGRWRDTEAFF.

CDR3 sequence: CASSGAPLAGASEQYF. CDR3 bases: TGTGCCAGCAGCGGTGCCCCCCTAGCGGGAGCGTCCGAGCAGTACTTC. The chain couples TRBV9 to TRBJ2-7; 10 bases fit TRBD2. CDR1 is SGDLS and CDR2 is YYNGEE in the germline V gene. J gave up 6 bases and V 3 bases, and 12 bases lay outside the gene matches. The CDR3 is made up of 16 amino acids.

A note on this clone: The same CDR3 can be traced to other DNA sequences in this sample. The J gene is TRBJ2-5, the V gene TRBV7-2; 9 bases agree with TRBD1. Germline assignment: CDR1 SGHTA and CDR2 FQGNSA. CDR3 length: 15 residues. J lost 0 bases, V lost 5 bases, and 4 bases had no gene match. The CDR3 sequence is CASSPDRGYQETQYF. The CDR3 nucleotides read TGTGCCAGCAGCCCGGACAGGGGCTACCAAGAGACCCAGTACTTC.

V gene TRBV6-2 or TRBV6-3 combines with J gene TRBJ1-5, with TRBD1 matching 10 bases. The CDR3 has 15 residues. Trimming removed 5 bases from V and 5 bases from J; junction bases left unmatched: 6. CDR1 is MNHEY and CDR2 is SVGEGT in the germline V gene. Written as DNA, the CDR3 is TGTGCCAGCAGTCCCGGGGGACAGGGGTATCAGCCCCAGCATTTT. This translates into CASSPGGQGYQPQHF.

This sequence joins TRBV9 and TRBJ2-7, with 11 bases matching TRBD2. Germline V gene data show CDR1 as SGDLS and CDR2 as YYNGEE. The CDR3 has 16 amino acids. V trimming: 2 bases; J trimming: 4 bases; junction bases outside the gene matches: 8. Here the CDR3 reads CASSVTLGLAEYEQYF. The DNA of the CDR3 is TGTGCCAGCAGCGTCACGTTGGGACTAGCGGAGTACGAGCAGTACTTC.